The rows below give T cell receptor beta chains drawn from one sample of a study of beta chain features in type 1 diabetes. Clones were sequenced by immunoSEQ multiplex PCR, and TCRdb holds only the in-frame ones, with some missing. The sample records about 400,000 clones, roughly 12% being singletons. Material: naive CD4+ T cells from blood. Receptor source: a man younger than 35 in good health. CDR3s include the opening cysteine and the closing phenylalanine or tryptophan. Each record gives: V gene, D gene, CDR3 protein. The D gene is left open where the match is weak.

>TRBV18|.
CASSPRGQSSYEQYF
>TRBV10-3|.
CAISDFLTPQETQYF
>TRBV7-9|.
CASSPTSTAQETQYF
>TRBV15|.
CATSRDWGVYTGELFF
>TRBV19|.
CASSIERGLSYEQYF
>TRBV27|.
CASSLLASNQPQHF
>TRBV7-2|TRBD2
CASSLLIAGGRDEQYF
>TRBV4-2|.
CASSRTPGGPERTDTQYF
>TRBV7-7|.
CASSLSLASEQFF
>TRBV18|TRBD1
CASSPADRPNYGYTF
>TRBV27|.
CASSLFLSLSSYNEQFF
>TRBV9|TRBD2
CASSVPGLGTDTQYF
>TRBV20-1|.
CSARDQYEQYF
>TRBV5-1|.
CASSSSRGYYEQYF
>TRBV28|.
CASSFIGQETQYF
>TRBV5-1|.
CASSLGPLGVREQFF
>TRBV20-1|.
CSANAAYEQYF
>TRBV5-4|TRBD1
CASSSDRFSYEQYF
>TRBV18|TRBD2
CASSPRPGLAGGNEQFF
>TRBV7-2|.
CASSSGGRSGNTIYF
>TRBV2|TRBD1
CTTTGEYTGELFF
>TRBV25-1|TRBD1
CASSEYRRGETQYF
>TRBV9|.
CASSQGQGDWETQYF
>TRBV30|.
CAWSVSLNYNSPLHF
>TRBV5-4|TRBD1
CASSPGGSIGNIQYF
>TRBV7-9|TRBD1
CASSPGGAQETQYF
>TRBV30|.
CAWSVRTGANVLTF
>TRBV7-8|TRBD1
CASSSELRGTGSGANVLTF